This is a list of T cell receptor beta chains from one sample in a study of blood T cell repertoires in COVID-19. Profiling relied on immunoSEQ multiplex PCR, and the TCRdb table lists in-frame clones only, not all of them. The sample carries 200,000 to 300,000 clones, about nine tenths recorded once. Input material: peripheral blood. Source of these receptors: a man aged 30 to 45 with COVID-19, enrolled during active disease. The CDR3 runs from the conserved cysteine through the conserved F or W. Each record gives: V gene, D gene, clone size, J gene, CDR3 DNA, CDR3 protein. D genes are given only for firm matches. Clone sizes are given selectively: once, few, many, or a class where the clone is expanded.

>TRBV25-1|TRBD1|NA|TRBJ2-1
TGTGCCAGCAGTGAAACAGGGGGACACAATGAGCAGTTCTTC
CASSETGGHNEQFF
>TRBV9|TRBD1|NA|TRBJ2-1
TGTGCCAGCAGCGGACCCGGGACAGATAACTACAATGAGCAGTTCTTC
CASSGPGTDNYNEQFF
>TRBV6-5|NA|NA|TRBJ1-2
TGTGCCAGCAGGCCGGACTCAGATAACTATGGCTACACCTTC
CASRPDSDNYGYTF
>TRBV6-5|TRBD1|once|TRBJ2-5
TGTGCCAGCAGTTTGGGACAGGGGATCGGATTAGAGACCCAGTACTTC
CASSLGQGIGLETQYF
>TRBV24-1|TRBD2|NA|TRBJ2-2
TGTGCCACCAGTGCTACGGGGGGGCCAAACACCGGGGAGCTGTTTTTT
CATSATGGPNTGELFF
>TRBV5-1|TRBD2|NA|TRBJ2-5
TGCGCCAGCAGCTCGGGTTTGACTAGCGGAAATCAAGAGACCCAGTACTTC
CASSSGLTSGNQETQYF
>TRBV12-5|NA|once|TRBJ1-5
TGTGCTAGTACCGACAGGCACACAGACTATAGCAATCAGCCCCAGCATTTT
CASTDRHTDYSNQPQHF
>TRBV10-3|TRBD2|NA|TRBJ2-2
TGTGCCATCAGCCTAGGACTAGCGGGGGGCCTTAACACCGGGGAGCTGTTTTTT
CAISLGLAGGLNTGELFF
>TRBV3-1/TRBV3-2|TRBD1|few|TRBJ2-4
TGTGCCAGCAGCCCCCGGACAGGACCAATAGCCAAAAACATTCAGTACTTC
CASSPRTGPIAKNIQYF
>TRBV4-1|TRBD2|NA|TRBJ2-3
TGCGCCAGCAGCCACCCGGGACTAGCGGGGGGGTTAAGCACAGATACGCAGTATTTT
CASSHPGLAGGLSTDTQYF
>TRBV6-5|TRBD1|NA|TRBJ1-2
TGTGCCAGTGCCGGGACAGGGGGCTTAAACTATGGCTACACCTTC
CASAGTGGLNYGYTF
>TRBV5-5|TRBD1|NA|TRBJ1-2
TGTGCCAGCAGCTGGACAGGGGCGCGGGTCGACTATGGCTACACCTTC
CASSWTGARVDYGYTF